This T cell receptor (beta chain) derives from a study of blood T cell repertoires in COVID-19. Under the authors' procedure: Amplifying reference gene primers gave estimates of nucleated cell counts. Repertoires were generated with immunoSEQ multiplex PCR, while TCRdb's copy carries only in-frame clones and drops some. The V and J calls and clone size are taken from that table; D and trimming were inferred from the DNA. The sample holds some 210,000 clones, about nine tenths seen once. Clinical history reported by participants formed the basis on which cohorts were assigned. The sequence was collected from a man aged 18 to 35 with acute COVID-19. Sequencing was carried out using PBMCs or T cells enriched from blood (not recorded which).

CDR3 in amino acids: CASKLQGAQNQPQHF. The DNA for the CDR3 is TGTGCCAGCAAATTACAGGGGGCCCAGAATCAGCCCCAGCATTTT. This rearrangement joins TRBV28 to TRBJ1-5, with 9 bases fitting TRBD1. Trimming took 7 bases from V and 4 from J; bases not matched to a gene: 8. CDR3 length equals 15 residues. Germline CDR1 and CDR2: MDHEN and SYDVKM.